Listed below are T cell receptor beta chains from one sample, sequenced in a study of metastatic and nonmetastatic thyroid tumors. TCRdb re-clonotyped the PCR reads through MiXCR. The sample gives 40,000 to 45,000 clones, about 15% of which show up once; over 3.5% is in the top ten. The material sequenced was blood. These receptors were obtained from a female donor with papillary thyroid cancer or a benign thyroid nodule (not recorded which). Some clones in this sample may be carry-over from other donors' samples. The CDR3 runs from the conserved cysteine through the conserved F or W. A D gene is named only where the DNA matches it firmly. Clone size is given for some rows only: seen once, a few or many times, or a class if the clone is expanded.

>many|NA|TRBJ1-1|TRBV7-9
CASSVPGTLNTEAFF
TGTGCCAGCAGCGTGCCCGGGACACTGAACACTGAAGCTTTCTTT
>medium-sized|TRBD1|TRBJ1-3|TRBV6-1
CASSPGQAGSGNTIYF
TGTGCCAGCAGCCCGGGACAGGCCGGCTCTGGAAACACCATATATTTT
>many|TRBD2|TRBJ2-1|TRBV28
CASRYGTSGWNEQFF
TGTGCCAGCAGATACGGGACTAGCGGGTGGAATGAGCAGTTCTTC
>many|NA|TRBJ2-1|TRBV29-1
CSVPRLGGGSYNEQFF
TGCAGCGTTCCCCGTCTAGGGGGAGGCTCCTACAATGAGCAGTTCTTC
>many|TRBD2|TRBJ2-3|TRBV24-1
CATSQTGTSGSTDTQYF
TGTGCCACCAGTCAAACCGGGACTAGCGGTAGCACAGATACGCAGTATTTT
>many|TRBD2|TRBJ2-3|TRBV2
CASREGLGNRNTQYF
TGTGCCAGCAGAGAGGGACTAGGAAACAGGAATACGCAGTATTTT
>many|TRBD1|TRBJ1-6|TRBV5-1
CASSLRQGGNNSPLHF
TGCGCCAGCAGCTTACGACAGGGGGGGAATAATTCACCCCTCCACTTT
>many|NA|TRBJ1-2|TRBV5-1
CASRPDSYGYTF
TGCGCCAGCAGACCAGACAGCTATGGCTACACCTTC
>many|NA|TRBJ1-1|TRBV19
CASSIGPGEAFF
TGTGCCAGTAGTATAGGACCAGGGGAGGCTTTCTTT
>many|NA|TRBJ1-1|TRBV12-3/TRBV12-4
CASRTTAEAFF
TGTGCCAGCAGAACAACAGCAGAAGCTTTCTTT
>many|NA|TRBJ2-7|TRBV9
CASSGREDYEQYF
TGTGCCAGCAGCGGCCGGGAAGACTACGAGCAGTACTTC
>many|NA|TRBJ2-5|TRBV19
CASSKGPNQETQYF
TGTGCCAGTAGTAAGGGACCGAACCAAGAGACCCAGTACTTC
>many|TRBD2|TRBJ2-1|TRBV3-1
CASSPGLAGYNEQFF
TGTGCCAGCAGCCCAGGACTAGCGGGGTACAATGAGCAGTTCTTC
>few|TRBD1|TRBJ1-2|TRBV28
CASSTGGDYGYTF
TGTGCCAGTTCCACAGGGGGCGATTATGGCTACACCTTC
>many|TRBD2|TRBJ2-5|TRBV2
CASSPTSGGAGETQYF
TGTGCCAGCAGTCCGACTAGCGGGGGGGCAGGAGAGACCCAGTACTTC
>medium-sized|NA|TRBJ2-7|TRBV6-1
CASTHTGTYEQYF
TGTGCCAGCACTCACACTGGAACCTACGAGCAGTACTTC
>many|TRBD2|TRBJ2-5|TRBV3-1
CASSPGLAEETQYF
TGTGCCAGCAGCCCTGGACTAGCGGAAGAGACCCAGTACTTC
>many|TRBD1|TRBJ2-5|TRBV6-1
CASSQYRGEETQYF
TGTGCCAGCAGCCAATACAGGGGTGAGGAGACCCAGTACTTC
>many|NA|TRBJ1-6|TRBV11-1
CASSAGTQRTSPLHF
TGTGCCAGCAGCGCCGGGACCCAGAGGACCTCACCCCTCCACTTT
>many|TRBD1|TRBJ2-1|TRBV2
CASITGTGGSEQFF
TGTGCCAGCATCACCGGGACAGGGGGCAGTGAGCAGTTCTTC
>NA|NA|TRBJ1-6|TRBV5-1
CASSPDRTYNSPLQF
TGCGCCAGCAGCCCGGACAGAACCTATAATTCACCCCTCCAATTT
>many|TRBD1|TRBJ2-3|TRBV7-2
CASSYGQGTDTQYF
TGTGCCAGCAGCTACGGACAGGGCACAGATACGCAGTATTTT
>many|TRBD2|TRBJ2-5|TRBV7-3
CASSPGGQETQYF
TGTGCCAGCAGCCCCGGGGGGCAAGAGACCCAGTACTTC
>many|TRBD1|TRBJ2-2|TRBV3-1
CASSQGTGYTGELFF
TGTGCCAGCAGCCAGGGGACAGGATACACCGGGGAGCTGTTTTTT
>NA|TRBD1|TRBJ1-4|TRBV4-1
CASRDRGEIADNEKLFF
TGTGCCAGCAGAGACAGGGGCGAAATCGCCGATAATGAAAAACTGTTTTTT
>many|NA|TRBJ2-1|TRBV12-3/TRBV12-4
CASSTGPATEQFF
TGTGCCAGCAGTACAGGACCCGCCACTGAGCAGTTCTTC
>few|NA|TRBJ1-4|TRBV6-2/TRBV6-3
CASISVEKLFF
TGTGCCAGCATTTCGGTTGAAAAACTGTTTTTT
>many|NA|TRBJ1-2|TRBV3-1
CASSQEIGQTNYGYTF
TGTGCCAGCAGCCAAGAGATTGGACAGACTAACTATGGCTACACCTTC
>NA|NA|TRBJ1-2|TRBV12-3/TRBV12-4
CASIPLLGYTF
TGTGCCAGCATCCCGCTTCTGGGCTACACCTTC
>medium-sized|TRBD1|TRBJ1-5|TRBV6-2/TRBV6-3
CASSWSVGQPNQPQHF
TGTGCCAGCAGTTGGAGTGTGGGACAGCCGAATCAGCCCCAGCATTTT
>many|NA|TRBJ1-3|TRBV30
CAWRDTRRGNTIYF
TGTGCCTGGAGGGATACAAGAAGAGGAAACACCATATATTTT
>many|NA|TRBJ1-2|TRBV24-1
CATSGPGSRYGYTF
TGTGCCACCAGTGGCCCAGGGAGTCGGTATGGCTACACCTTC
>many|NA|TRBJ1-5|TRBV20-1
CSGGPSDQPQHF
TGCAGTGGGGGTCCCAGCGATCAGCCCCAGCATTTT
>NA|NA|TRBJ2-2|TRBV7-3
CASSLWQGGRGPTGELFF
TGTGCCAGCAGCTTATGGCAAGGTGGGCGTGGTCCCACCGGGGAGCTGTTTTTT